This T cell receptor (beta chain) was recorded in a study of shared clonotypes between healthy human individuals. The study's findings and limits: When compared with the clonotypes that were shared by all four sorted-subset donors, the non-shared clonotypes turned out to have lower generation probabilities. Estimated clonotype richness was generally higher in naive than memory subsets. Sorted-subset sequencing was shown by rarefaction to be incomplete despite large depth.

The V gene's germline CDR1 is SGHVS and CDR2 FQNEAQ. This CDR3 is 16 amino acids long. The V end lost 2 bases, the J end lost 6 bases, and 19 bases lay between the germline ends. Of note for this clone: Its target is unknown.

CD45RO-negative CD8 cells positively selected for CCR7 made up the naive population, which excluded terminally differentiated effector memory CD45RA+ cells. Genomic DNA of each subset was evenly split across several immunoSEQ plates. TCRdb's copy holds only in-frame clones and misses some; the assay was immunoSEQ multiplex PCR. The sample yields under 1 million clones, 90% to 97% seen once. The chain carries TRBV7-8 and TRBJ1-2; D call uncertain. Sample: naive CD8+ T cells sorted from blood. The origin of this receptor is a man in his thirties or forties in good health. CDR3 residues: CASSLTVRFSRDGYTF. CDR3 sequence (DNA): TGTGCCAGCAGCTTAACGGTGAGGTTCTCGCGCGATGGCTACACCTTC.